This T cell receptor (beta chain) was sequenced during a study of beta chain features in type 1 diabetes. Researchers reported sorting CD4+ naive, central memory, regulatory and stem cell-like memory cells via CD45RO/CCR7/CD25/CD127/CD95/CD27. Study observations and caveats: Researchers caution that PCR might favor shorter templates, equally among patients and controls. Across all four CD4+ subsets, people with type 1 diabetes showed modestly shorter TCRB CDR3s.

This clone was counted between two and nine times. Its antigen is currently unknown. The CDR3 spans 12 residues. Trimming stripped 4 bases from V and 6 bases from J, with 7 bases between. Looked up from germline, CDR1 is SGHDN and CDR2 is FVKESK. TCRB transcripts that were expressed got sequenced, as all of the isolated RNA had been reverse transcribed. TCRdb's copy holds only in-frame clones and misses some; the assay was immunoSEQ multiplex PCR. The sample carries 500,000 to 850,000 clones, over 12% recorded once. Sequenced: naive CD4+ T cells from blood. This clonotype originated in a young man with type 1 diabetes. The rearrangement links TRBV14 to TRBJ1-5; D unclear. In DNA form, the CDR3 reads TGTGCCAGCAGCCTCGGTGGTCAGCCCCAGCATTTT. Amino acids: CASSLGGQPQHF. The complete variable domain, with remaining parts taken from reference TRBV14 and TRBJ1-5, reads EAGVTQFPSHSVIEKGQTVTLRCDPISGHDNLYWYRRVMGKEIKFLLHFVKESKQDESGMPNNRFLAERTGGTYSTLKVQPAELEDSGVYFCASSLGGQPQHFGDGTRLSIL.